This TCR beta chain was obtained from a study of T cell responses to AZD1222 COVID-19 vaccine. Whole-study context: Investigators merged groups given second doses at roughly 4 or roughly 12 weeks. Study-wide points: Repertoire sampling happened only post peak T cell response. Per reports, nearly half of all spike-specific TCRs target regions that are unmutated in variants. The breadth and depth of Spike-specific TCRs increased once two AZD1222 doses had been given.

Per the germline V gene, CDR1 is MGHRA and CDR2 is YSYEKL. This CDR3 region has 15 residues. Trimming took 6 bases from V and 7 from J, leaving 19 bases between them. Using immunoSEQ multiplex PCR, the repertoire was profiled, and TCRdb retains in-frame clones only, with some absent. The table includes 99,000 or so clones, 85% to 95% detected once. In regard to this clone: Antigen unknown.

Source: peripheral blood, taken on day 0 of AZD1222 vaccination. The receptor was isolated from an adult in good health. The genes are TRBV4-1 and TRBJ2-1, with a weak D call TRBD1 (6 bases). CDR3 in DNA: TGCGCCAGCAGTCACTTCCCGGGACAACCGAATGAGCAGTTCTTC. Translating gives CASSHFPGQPNEQFF.